This T cell receptor (beta chain) was recovered during a study of shared clonotypes between healthy human individuals. Findings and caveats of the study: Read depth was anticipated to influence clonotype sharing among donors.

Worth noting for this clone: The antigen is undetermined.

V was clipped by 4 bases and J by 0 bases, with 10 bases between them. This CDR3 is 15 amino acids long. Germline V gene sequence: CDR1 MDHEN, CDR2 SYDVKM. Subsets obtained from CD4+ cells comprised CD45RA+ naive and CD45RA-negative memory cells. Sequencing used immunoSEQ multiplex PCR; TCRdb keeps in-frame clones, though not all of them. Among millions of clones listed, around 94% were seen once. This TCR was sampled from a man younger than 35 in good health. Sequencing used naive CD4+ T cells sorted from blood. Described subset: CD45RA+ positively selected. The genes are TRBV28 and TRBJ2-1; no clear D. Here the CDR3 reads CASSSRWNSYNEQFF. CDR3 in DNA: TGTGCCAGCAGTTCGCGTTGGAACTCCTACAATGAGCAGTTCTTC.